This T cell receptor beta chain was identified in a study of cytomegalovirus exposure and HLA in healthy donors. Study results and caveats: It was confirmed in vitro that three of the CMV-associated chains were specific for CMV antigens.

The table came from immunoSEQ multiplex PCR; TCRdb's copy has only in-frame clones and leaves some out. The repertoire includes 260,000 or so clones, roughly 90% of them detected once, and approximately 0.95% sits in the top ten. In germline, CDR1 is SGDLS, CDR2 YYNGEE. Trimming pared 1 base from V and 0 bases from J, leaving 4 bases between. The length of the CDR3 is 14 residues. For this clone: Its antigen is not identified.

The clonotype comes from a woman younger than 30 in good health and CMV-seronegative. Sequencing was carried out using PBMCs. V is TRBV9 and J is TRBJ2-2; no definite D call. The CDR3 nucleotides read TGTGCCAGCAGCGTAAGAGCGAACACCGGGGAGCTGTTTTTT. Its protein product is CASSVRANTGELFF.